This TCR beta chain was identified during a study of shared clonotypes between healthy human individuals. The study's findings and limits: Generation probabilities were higher for clonotypes shared across all four sorted-subset donors than for unshared ones.

The CDR3 spans 16 residues. The ends lost 4 bases at V and 7 bases at J; junction bases unmatched: 10. Germline V gene lookup returns CDR1 SGHDT and CDR2 YYEEEE. Generated by immunoSEQ multiplex PCR, the TCRdb table keeps only in-frame clones and is missing some. The sample has about 330,000 clones; about nine tenths are singletons. A remark on this clone: Its antigen remains unidentified.

The sequence was obtained from a man between 18 and 35 years old in good health. The J gene is TRBJ2-1, the V gene TRBV5-6, with 11 bases fitting TRBD2. Sequencing was performed on memory CD8+ T cells sorted from blood. Subset here: CD45RO+ cells pooled with CCR7-negative TemRA cells. Here the CDR3 DNA reads TGTGCCAGCAGCACGGTAGCGGGAGGGCCAAAGAATGAGCAGTTCTTC. As protein: CASSTVAGGPKNEQFF. Complete variable domain (other parts from reference TRBV5-6 and TRBJ2-1): DAGVTQSPTHLIKTRGQQVTLRCSPKSGHDTVSWYQQALGQGPQFIFQYYEEEERQRGNFPDRFSGHQFPNYSSELNVNALLLGDSALYLCASSTVAGGPKNEQFFGPGTRLTVL.